The source of this T cell receptor (beta chain) is a study of T-cell memory formation after mild COVID-19. Study-level information: Largely donor-specific sequence clusters came from a couple of donors.

Study-level findings and limits: Clones that contracted from day 15 to 85 were balanced CD4/CD8, while later expanders leaned CD4+. The finding that pre-infection memory included some responding clones suggested that cross-reactive memory joined.

Each CDR3 protein gets one entry after TCRdb re-called the 5' RACE reads with MiXCR. The sample consists of 350,000 to 400,000 distinct CDR3 sequences, approximately 15% of them appearing once. Looked up from germline, CDR1 is SGHDT and CDR2 is YYEEEE. Trimming pared 0 bases from V and 0 bases from J, leaving 8 bases between. This CDR3 contains 15 residues. In the case of this clonotype: As yet, its antigen is unknown.

The rearrangement uses TRBV5-6 and TRBJ2-3, with D unresolved. The source of this sequence is a man younger than 35 who had mild COVID-19 (a few samples of this study predate the infection). Cell type and time point are not known. The sequencing input was PBMCs or a T cell subset sorted from them (not recorded which). The CDR3: CASSLDGFSTDTQYF. DNA of the CDR3: TGTGCCAGCAGCTTGGACGGGTTTAGCACAGATACGCAGTATTTT.